The T cell receptor (beta chain) under discussion was sequenced for a study of blood T cell repertoires in COVID-19. On the study more broadly: PBMCs, B-cell-depleted T cells, or T cells provided the cDNA or gDNA that made up the material.

Germline values: CDR1 LGHDT, CDR2 YNNKEL (reference sequence). The J segment lost 9 bases and the V segment lost 3 bases, leaving 5 bases of the junction unmatched. The CDR3 loop spans 16 amino acids. The table came from immunoSEQ multiplex PCR; TCRdb's copy has only in-frame clones and leaves some out. This table holds about 120,000 clones, approximately 80% found once. Specimen: peripheral blood. The chain links TRBV3-1 (or the pseudogene TRBV3-2) to TRBJ2-1, with 16 bases fitting TRBD2. The TCR originated in a human donor in a cohort sampled during active COVID-19. In DNA, the CDR3 is TGTGCCAGCAGCCATGCCGGGACTAGCGGGGGGGTTGAGCAGTTCTTC. It yields the protein CASSHAGTSGGVEQFF.